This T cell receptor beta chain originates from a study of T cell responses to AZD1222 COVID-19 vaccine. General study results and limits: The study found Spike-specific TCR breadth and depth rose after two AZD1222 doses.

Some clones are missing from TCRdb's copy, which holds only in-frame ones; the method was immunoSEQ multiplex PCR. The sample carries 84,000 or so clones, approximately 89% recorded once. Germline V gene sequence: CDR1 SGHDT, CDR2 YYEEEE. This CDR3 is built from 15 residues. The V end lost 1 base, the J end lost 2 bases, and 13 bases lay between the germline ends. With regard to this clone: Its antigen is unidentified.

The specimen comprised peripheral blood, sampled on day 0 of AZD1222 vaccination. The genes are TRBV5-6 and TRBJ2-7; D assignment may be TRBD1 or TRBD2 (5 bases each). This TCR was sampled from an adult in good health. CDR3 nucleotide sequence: TGTGCCAGCAGCTTGTTGTGGGACGGGACCTACGAGCAGTACTTC. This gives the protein CASSLLWDGTYEQYF.